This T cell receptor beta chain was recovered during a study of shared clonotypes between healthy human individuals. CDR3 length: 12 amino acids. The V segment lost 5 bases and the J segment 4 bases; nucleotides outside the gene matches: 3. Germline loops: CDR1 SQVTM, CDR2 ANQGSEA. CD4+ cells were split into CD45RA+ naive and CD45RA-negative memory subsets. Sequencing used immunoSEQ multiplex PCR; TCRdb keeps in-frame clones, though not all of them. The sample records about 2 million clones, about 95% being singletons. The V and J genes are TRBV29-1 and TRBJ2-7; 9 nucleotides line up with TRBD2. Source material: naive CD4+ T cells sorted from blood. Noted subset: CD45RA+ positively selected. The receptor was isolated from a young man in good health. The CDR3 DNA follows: TGCAGCGTTCTTAGCGGGAGATACGAGCAGTACTTC. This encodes CSVLSGRYEQYF.